Below are 24 T cell receptor beta chains sequenced from a single sample in a study of blood T cell repertoires in COVID-19. Generated by immunoSEQ multiplex PCR, the TCRdb table keeps only in-frame clones and is missing some. The table has more than 85,000 clones, over 65% seen once. Specimen: peripheral blood. All receptors come from an elderly woman with acute or convalescent COVID-19.

This clone was picked up a small number of times. The V and J genes are TRBV5-1 and TRBJ1-2, with 11 bases that match TRBD1. Losses at the gene ends were 4 bases for V and 2 bases for J; bases not matched to a gene: 10. The CDR3 is 17 amino acids. From germline, CDR1 is SGHRS and CDR2 YFSETQ. CDR3 protein: CASSSTGQGVTNYGYTF. The CDR3 nucleotides read TGCGCCAGCAGCAGCACGGGACAGGGGGTCACGAACTATGGCTACACCTTC.

The chain uses TRBV7-2 and TRBJ1-2; the D is unclear. The germline V gene has CDR1 SGHTA and CDR2 FQGNSA. This CDR3 comprises 14 residues. V was shortened by 2 bases and J by 1 base, with 8 bases between the two germline ends. DNA of the CDR3: TGTGCCAGCAGCTTACGAGGCGATAACTATGGCTACACCTTC. Residues: CASSLRGDNYGYTF.

The chain couples TRBV4-2 to TRBJ2-3, with 8 bases identical to TRBD1. The CDR3 extends over 17 amino acids. Germline V gives CDR1 LGHNA, CDR2 YNFKEQ. Losses at the gene ends were 1 base for V and 1 base for J; bases not matched to a gene: 7. The CDR3 reads CASSQAPTGGGTDTQYF. The CDR3 DNA is TGTGCCAGCAGCCAAGCCCCCACAGGGGGTGGCACAGATACGCAGTATTTT.

V is TRBV7-2 and J is TRBJ2-1, with 7 bases fitting TRBD2. The germline V gene has CDR1 SGHTA and CDR2 FQGNSA. CDR3 length: 16 amino acids. V gave up 5 bases and J gave up 9 bases; unmatched junction bases: 16. Here the CDR3 DNA reads TGTGCCAGCAGCCGTATAACGGCCCTACGCGGGGGTGAGCAGTTCTTC. Translation: CASSRITALRGGEQFF. The full variable domain, completed using reference TRBV7-2 and TRBJ2-1, is GAGVSQSPSNKVTEKGKDVELRCDPISGHTALYWYRQSLGQGLEFLIYFQGNSAPDKSGLPSDRFSAERTGGSVSTLTIQRTQQEDSAVYLCASSRITALRGGEQFFGPGTRLTVL.

Written as DNA, the CDR3 is TGCAGCGTTGGGGACAGCCTTTCACCCCTCCACTTT. Its protein is CSVGDSLSPLHF. The genes are TRBV29-1 and TRBJ1-6; 7 nucleotides align to TRBD1. The V segment lost 4 bases and the J segment 9 bases; nucleotides outside the gene matches: 3. The CDR3 contains 12 residues. The germline CDR1 and CDR2 sequences are SQVTM and ANQGSEA.

V usage is TRBV5-1 and J usage is TRBJ2-1; D uncertain. V shed 0 bases and J shed 8 bases, with 12 bases lying between them. The CDR3 has 14 amino acids. Germline V gene lookup returns CDR1 SGHRS and CDR2 YFSETQ. The CDR3 loop is CASSLAMAPDEQFF. CDR3 nucleotide sequence: TGCGCCAGCAGCTTGGCCATGGCTCCAGATGAGCAGTTCTTC. The variable domain in full, completed from reference TRBV5-1 and TRBJ2-1, reads KAGVTQTPRYLIKTRGQQVTLSCSPISGHRSVSWYQQTPGQGLQFLFEYFSETQRNKGNFPGRFSGRQFSNSRSEMNVSTLELGDSALYLCASSLAMAPDEQFFGPGTRLTVL.

The J gene is TRBJ1-1, the V gene TRBV6-5; D is undetermined. Trimming left V 8 bases short and J 4 bases short, with 11 bases between. Germline loops: CDR1 MNHEY, CDR2 SVGAGI. The CDR3 is 12 amino acids. CDR3 residues: CASVPYGTEAFF. DNA of the CDR3: TGTGCCAGCGTTCCGTACGGCACTGAAGCTTTCTTT.

This clone was seen only once. The chain is built from TRBV5-4 and TRBJ2-2; D ambiguous. The CDR3 covers 13 residues. The V and J ends lost 3 bases and 2 bases respectively, with 5 bases between them. CDR1 is SGHNT and CDR2 is YYREEE in the germline V gene (reference sequence). DNA for the CDR3: TGTGCCAGCAGCTACTACAACACCGGGGAGCTGTTTTTT. This translates into CASSYYNTGELFF.

The V call is TRBV6-6, the J call TRBJ1-5; possible D gene TRBD1, 6 bases. This CDR3 is 13 amino acids long. Trimming left V 9 bases short and J 6 bases short, with 15 bases between. In germline, CDR1 is MNHNY, CDR2 SVGAGI (reference sequence). This CDR3 is CASTQGIGQPQHF. CDR3 DNA sequence: TGTGCCAGTACACAGGGAATAGGTCAGCCCCAGCATTTT.

This rearrangement joins TRBV6-2 or TRBV6-3 to TRBJ1-6; 7 bases agree with TRBD1. J lost 4 bases, V lost 5 bases, and 5 bases had no gene match. Germline lookup yields CDR1 MNHEY and CDR2 SVGEGT. The CDR3 is 15 residues long. CDR3 nucleotides: TGTGCCAGCAGTACGGGGACAGCTTATAATTCACCCCTCCACTTT. Its translation: CASSTGTAYNSPLHF.

The chain is built from TRBV19 and TRBJ1-4; 8 nucleotides line up with TRBD1. CDR3 length: 14 residues. Trimming at V came to 3 bases and at J to 10 bases, leaving 7 bases not matched to a gene. CDR1 and CDR2 (germline): LNHDA, SQIVND (reference sequence). The CDR3 protein is CASSIGQGMGKLFF. The DNA of the CDR3 is TGTGCCAGTAGTATCGGACAGGGCATGGGAAAACTGTTTTTT.

The sample holds one count of this clone. J is TRBJ1-2 and V is TRBV12-3 or TRBV12-4, with no clear D. V gave up 5 bases and J gave up 11 bases, with 18 bases separating them. The CDR3 length is 13 residues. The CDR3 DNA reads as TGTGCCAGCAGTCCCTCTGTCTTTATGTTGTACACCTTC. This translates into CASSPSVFMLYTF.

The chain combines TRBV5-1 with TRBJ1-4; D is undetermined. Trimming took off 0 bases at V and 5 bases at J, with 5 bases between the two ends. This CDR3 spans 13 amino acids. CDR1 and CDR2 (germline): SGHRS, YFSETQ. The CDR3 here is CASSLERNEKLFF. CDR3 DNA: TGCGCCAGCAGCTTGGAGAGGAATGAAAAACTGTTTTTT.

V and J are TRBV3-1 (or the pseudogene TRBV3-2) and TRBJ2-7; 9 bases fit TRBD2. The CDR3 consists of 14 residues. Germline-derived CDR1 and CDR2 are LGHDT and YNNKEL (reference sequence). The trim removed 4 bases at V and 3 bases at J, leaving 4 bases unmatched. CDR3 protein: CASSPRAGGYEQYF. The CDR3 bases are TGTGCCAGCAGCCCTAGAGCGGGAGGCTACGAGCAGTACTTC.

The V and J genes are TRBV30 and TRBJ1-2; D is unclear. The V end lost 5 bases, the J end lost 1 base, and 11 bases lay between the germline ends. The CDR3 covers 13 residues. Germline assignment: CDR1 GTSNPN and CDR2 SVGIG (reference sequence). Here the CDR3 reads CAWGPGLNYGYTF. The CDR3 coding sequence is TGTGCCTGGGGGCCAGGACTTAACTATGGCTACACCTTC.

This CDR3 reads CASSPGQSDQPQHF. CDR3 in DNA: TGTGCCAGCAGTCCGGGACAGAGTGATCAGCCCCAGCATTTT. The V and J genes are TRBV28 and TRBJ1-5, with 7 nucleotides matching TRBD1. This CDR3 has 14 amino acids. Germline V gives CDR1 MDHEN, CDR2 SYDVKM. J lost 5 bases, V lost 5 bases, and 6 bases had no gene match.

The chain combines TRBV28 with TRBJ2-7, with TRBD1 identical over 12 bases. J lost 5 bases, V lost 5 bases, and 7 bases had no gene match. CDR1 and CDR2 from the germline V gene are MDHEN and SYDVKM. The CDR3 is made up of 15 amino acids. The CDR3 loop reads CASSTYGTGGNEQYF. Here the CDR3 DNA reads TGTGCCAGCAGTACATACGGGACAGGGGGCAACGAGCAGTACTTC.

V is TRBV30 and J is TRBJ2-2; 9 nucleotides line up with TRBD1. Germline trimming cut 5 bases from V and 0 bases from J; bases unmatched to any gene: 1. The CDR3 consists of 14 residues. The germline V gene encodes CDR1 GTSNPN and CDR2 SVGIG (reference sequence). Here the CDR3 reads CAWGQGTNTGELFF. CDR3 sequence (DNA): TGTGCCTGGGGACAGGGGACGAACACCGGGGAGCTGTTTTTT.

The V gene is TRBV19, the J gene TRBJ1-2, with D possibly TRBD1 on 5 matching bases. Germline CDR1 and CDR2: LNHDA and SQIVND (reference sequence). Trimming pared 3 bases from V and 6 bases from J, leaving 8 bases between. The CDR3 is 12 residues long. This CDR3 is CASSIRGDGYTF. In DNA, the CDR3 is TGTGCCAGTAGTATTCGGGGGGATGGCTACACCTTC.

The genes are TRBV28 and TRBJ1-5; possible D gene TRBD1, 5 bases. The germline V and J ends were trimmed by 7 bases and 5 bases, with 12 bases remaining between them. The CDR3 spans 13 residues. Germline V CDR1 and CDR2: MDHEN, SYDVKM. As DNA, the CDR3 is TGTGCCAGCATCGGCTGGGGGGATCAGCCCCAGCATTTT. Protein product: CASIGWGDQPQHF.

The chain links TRBV5-1 to TRBJ2-7, with TRBD2 matching over 7 bases. The CDR3 has 14 amino acids. V gave up 5 bases and J gave up 5 bases; unmatched junction bases: 10. From germline, CDR1 is SGHRS and CDR2 YFSETQ. The CDR3 region has the DNA TGCGCCAGCAGTCCCGGGGGAGGGTTCGACGAGCAGTACTTC. Protein sequence: CASSPGGGFDEQYF. Complete variable domain (other parts from reference TRBV5-1 and TRBJ2-7): KAGVTQTPRYLIKTRGQQVTLSCSPISGHRSVSWYQQTPGQGLQFLFEYFSETQRNKGNFPGRFSGRQFSNSRSEMNVSTLELGDSALYLCASSPGGGFDEQYFGPGTRLTVT.

The gene calls are TRBV21-1 and TRBJ2-3; TRBD2 reflects the table's D call only, with no check against the DNA. TRBV21-1 is a recognized pseudogene. The CDR3 runs to 16 residues. The CDR3 bases are TGTGCCAGCAGCAAAGCGCTAGCGGGGGGGCCAGATACGCAGTATTTT. Translated, it gives CASSKALAGGPDTQYF.

This rearrangement joins TRBV3-1 (or the pseudogene TRBV3-2) to TRBJ2-1; TRBD2 matches at 13 bases. Germline CDR1 and CDR2: LGHDT and YNNKEL (reference sequence). J gave up 4 bases and V 5 bases, and 8 bases lay outside the gene matches. The CDR3 sequence is 17 residues long. The CDR3 DNA reads TGTGCCAGCAGCTCAAGGACTAGCGGGGGTTCTTACAATGAGCAGTTCTTC. This encodes CASSSRTSGGSYNEQFF.

The chain combines TRBV30 with TRBJ2-1; D may be TRBD1 (6 bases). V lost 4 bases, J lost 8 bases, and 15 bases lay in between. The CDR3 has 13 residues. Germline values: CDR1 GTSNPN, CDR2 SVGIG (reference sequence). CDR3 coding DNA: TGTGCCTGGACCAGGGGTTTTGGGGATGAGCAGTTCTTC. Amino acid sequence: CAWTRGFGDEQFF.